These T cell receptor beta chains were read from a single sample in a study of vaccination effects on CD4 cells after COVID-19. Sequenced by immunoSEQ multiplex PCR; TCRdb stores in-frame clones only, minus some. The sample yields tens of thousands of clones, 65% to 75% seen once. Their specific antigens are unknown. The sample consisted of CD4+ T cells from PBMCs cultured with HCoV-NL63 spike peptides, taken before COVID-19 vaccination. The source of these receptors is a human donor who received a COVID-19 vaccine. Both conserved end residues are part of each CDR3. A D gene is named only where the DNA matches it firmly. Expanded clones are given a class, and other clones once, few, many or no size at all.

j_gene,abundance,d_gene,v_gene,CDR3nt,CDR3aa
TRBJ1-2,-,-,TRBV4-3,TGCGCCAGCAGCCGTCAACAGGGAAATGGCTATGGCTACACCTTC,CASSRQQGNGYGYTF
TRBJ2-3,-,-,TRBV18,TGTGCCAGCTCACCAACGATGACTCCCACAGATACGCAGTATTTT,CASSPTMTPTDTQYF
TRBJ1-6,-,TRBD1,TRBV28,TGTGCCAGCAGTTTGAGGACAGGGTTGACCTATAATTCACCCCTCCACTTT,CASSLRTGLTYNSPLHF
TRBJ2-5,-,TRBD1,TRBV18,TGTGCCAGCTCACTACAGGGGACAGGGGGCGGAGAGACCCAGTACTTC,CASSLQGTGGGETQYF
TRBJ2-1,-,TRBD2,TRBV29-1,TGCAGCGCGGGGACTAGCGGTGTGAATGAGCAGTTCTTC,CSAGTSGVNEQFF
TRBJ1-4,few,TRBD1,TRBV6-6,TGTGCCAGCAGCTCCGGACAGGGGAGGGAAAAACTGTTTTTT,CASSSGQGREKLFF
TRBJ1-4,once,-,TRBV5-6,TGTGCCAGCGGAACAGGGCGGAGTAATGAAAAACTGTTTTTT,CASGTGRSNEKLFF
TRBJ1-5,-,-,TRBV19,TGTGCCAGTACCGGAGCGGGGAATCAGCCCCAGCATTTT,CASTGAGNQPQHF
TRBJ2-5,once,-,TRBV15,TGTGCCACCAGCAGAGATGGGCAGCAAGAGACCCAGTACTTC,CATSRDGQQETQYF
TRBJ1-2,few,TRBD1,TRBV4-3,TGCGCCAGCAGCCCGACGGGGACAGGGCACGGCTATGGCTACACCTTC,CASSPTGTGHGYGYTF
TRBJ2-2,few,-,TRBV6-5,TGTGCCAGCATTAGGACTCAGAACACCGGGGAGCTGTTTTTT,CASIRTQNTGELFF
TRBJ1-4,-,-,TRBV20-1,TGCAGTGCTAGGAGGGAAAAACTGTTTTTT,CSARREKLFF
TRBJ2-3,-,-,TRBV30,TGTGCCTGGAGTGAGGGGACACCGGGTTACACAGATACGCAGTATTTT,CAWSEGTPGYTDTQYF
TRBJ2-5,-,-,TRBV2,TGTGCCAGCAGTTCCCGGAGCTCCGGAGAGACCCAGTACTTC,CASSSRSSGETQYF
TRBJ2-1,-,-,TRBV4-1,TGCGCCAGCAGCCCCGGAGGGCAGGGGAGGGATGAGCAGTTCTTC,CASSPGGQGRDEQFF
TRBJ1-1,-,-,TRBV7-3,TGTGCCAGCCGGGGGGGGCCGACGAACACTGAAGCTTTCTTT,CASRGGPTNTEAFF
TRBJ2-5,-,TRBD1,TRBV2,TGTGCCAGCAGCGGGACAGGGGGTCGAGAGACCCAGTACTTC,CASSGTGGRETQYF
TRBJ1-5,-,-,TRBV6-1,TGTGCCAGCAGTGAATATGGTTATCAGCCCCAGCATTTT,CASSEYGYQPQHF
TRBJ1-1,-,TRBD1,TRBV10-3,TGTGCCACTCGACAGGGATTGGACACTGAAGCTTTCTTT,CATRQGLDTEAFF
TRBJ1-3,-,-,TRBV5-1,TGCGCCAGCAGCCTTCGAGTTGGGGCAGGAAACACCATATATTTT,CASSLRVGAGNTIYF
TRBJ1-5,-,-,TRBV30,TGTGCCTGGAGTGTCCAGGGCAATCAGCCCCAGCATTTT,CAWSVQGNQPQHF